This T cell receptor (beta chain) derives from a study of blood T cell repertoires in COVID-19. Assay used: immunoSEQ multiplex PCR; TCRdb lists only in-frame clones, some missing. The sample consists of 200,000 to 250,000 clones, just over 85% of them appearing once. With 4 bases clipped from V and 6 bases from J, the junction kept 7 bases outside the gene matches. This CDR3 comprises 14 residues. Germline CDR1 is LNHDA and CDR2 is SQIVND (reference sequence). The specimen was peripheral blood. This TCR came from a man aged 18 to 30 with active or convalescent COVID-19. The chain employs TRBV19 and TRBJ2-3, with 7 nucleotides matching TRBD2. The CDR3 sequence is CASSRGGPMDTQYF. The CDR3 DNA sequence: TGTGCCAGTAGTAGGGGAGGGCCGATGGATACGCAGTATTTT.